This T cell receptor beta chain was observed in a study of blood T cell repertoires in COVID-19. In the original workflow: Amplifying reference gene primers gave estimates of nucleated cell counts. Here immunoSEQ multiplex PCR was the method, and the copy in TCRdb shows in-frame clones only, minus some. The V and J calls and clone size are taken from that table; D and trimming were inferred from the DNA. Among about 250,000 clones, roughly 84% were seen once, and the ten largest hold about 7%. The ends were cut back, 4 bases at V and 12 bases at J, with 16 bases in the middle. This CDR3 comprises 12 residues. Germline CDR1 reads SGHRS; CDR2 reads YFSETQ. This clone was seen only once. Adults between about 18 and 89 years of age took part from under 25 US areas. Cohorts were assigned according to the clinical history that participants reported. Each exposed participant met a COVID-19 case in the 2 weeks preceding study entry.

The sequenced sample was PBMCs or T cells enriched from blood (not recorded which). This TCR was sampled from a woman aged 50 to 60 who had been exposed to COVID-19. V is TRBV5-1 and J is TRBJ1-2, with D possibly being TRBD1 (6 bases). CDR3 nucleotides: TGCGCCAGCAGCCCACAGGGATTTGCAAACACCTTC. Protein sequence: CASSPQGFANTF.